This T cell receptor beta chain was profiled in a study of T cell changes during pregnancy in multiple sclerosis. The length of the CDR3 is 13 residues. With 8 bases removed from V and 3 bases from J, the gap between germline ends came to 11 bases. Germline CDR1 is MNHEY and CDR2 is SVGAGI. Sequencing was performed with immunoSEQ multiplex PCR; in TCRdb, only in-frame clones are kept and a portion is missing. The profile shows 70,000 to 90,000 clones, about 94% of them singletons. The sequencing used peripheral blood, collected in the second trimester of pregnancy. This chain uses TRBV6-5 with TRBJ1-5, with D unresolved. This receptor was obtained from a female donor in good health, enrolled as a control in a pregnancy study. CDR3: CASQGLLNQPQHF. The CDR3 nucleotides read TGTGCCAGCCAAGGACTCCTCAATCAGCCCCAGCATTTT.